This T cell receptor beta chain emerged from a study of technical replicates of blood from several donors. Generated by immunoSEQ multiplex PCR, the TCRdb table keeps only in-frame clones and is missing some. Here the sample spans roughly 74,000 clones, 90% to 95% being singletons. The sequence derives from a human donor in good health. Sequencing used T cells isolated from PBMCs.

The CDR3 sequence: CASIGTGANIQYF. CDR3 sequence (DNA): TGTGCCAGCATCGGGACAGGGGCGAACATTCAGTACTTC. J is TRBJ2-4 and V is TRBV11-2, with 10 bases matching TRBD1. Looked up from germline, CDR1 is SGHAT and CDR2 is FQNNGV. The J segment lost 7 bases and the V segment lost 7 bases, leaving 4 bases of the junction unmatched. This CDR3 comprises 13 residues.